These 30 T cell receptor beta chains share one sample of origin, sequenced in a study of CD8+CD57+ T cells in acquired aplastic anemia. Genomic DNA constituted the template upon which TCR beta VDJ and CDR3 profiling was performed. One entry per CDR3 protein, called by TCRdb with MiXCR from the reads. The sample contains hundreds of thousands of distinct CDR3 sequences, less than 35% of which appear only once. Only patients with CD8+CD57+ cell expansion on flow cytometry were chosen for sequencing. Material: sorted CD4+, CD8+, or CD8+CD57+ T cells (not recorded which) from PBMCs. All receptors come from a human donor with aplastic anemia.

This clonotype has a count of ten or more. The rearrangement joins TRBV11-1 to TRBJ1-2, with unresolved D. V was clipped by 4 bases and J by 1 base, with 10 bases between them. This CDR3 has 14 amino acids. The germline gives CDR1 SGHAT, CDR2 FQDESV (reference sequence). CDR3 DNA: TGTGCCAGCAGCTACCTGACGAATAACTATGGCTACACCTTC. It yields the protein CASSYLTNNYGYTF.

Concerning this clonotype itself: This could be a read error, since a much larger clone is one nucleotide away. The DNA for the CDR3 is TGTGCCAACATGCGGGAGGCTTGGTACAATGAGCAGTTCTTC. Translating gives CANMREAWYNEQFF. V is TRBV2 and J is TRBJ2-1, with 8 nucleotides matching TRBD2. This CDR3 region has 14 residues. Germline CDR1 reads SNHLY; CDR2 reads FYNNEI. The V gene end was trimmed by 10 bases and the J gene end by 4 bases; junction bases not matched to a gene: 9.

The chain combines TRBV20-1 with TRBJ2-7; D is perhaps TRBD1 (6 bases). CDR3 size: 12 residues. The germline gives CDR1 DFQATT, CDR2 SNEGSKA (reference sequence). Trimming left V 7 bases short and J 2 bases short, with 12 bases between. DNA of the CDR3: TGCAGTGTTCAGAGGGGGACCTACGAGCAGTACTTC. This gives the protein CSVQRGTYEQYF.

This clonotype was detected only a few times. The junction differs from germline at one of its ends, possibly a read error. The chain combines TRBV20-1 with TRBJ2-2, with D perhaps matching TRBD1 (6 bases). The CDR3 loop spans 15 amino acids. Germline loops: CDR1 DFQATT, CDR2 SNEGSKA (reference sequence). In nucleotides, the CDR3 is TGCAGTGCCAGAGGCCCGACAGGAAACACCGGGGAGCTGTTTTTT. It specifies CSARGPTGNTGELFF.

A remark on this clonotype: With a much larger clone just one base away, this may be a read error. The chain links TRBV19 to TRBJ1-5, with 8 bases aligning to TRBD1. CDR1 and CDR2 from the germline V gene are LNHDA and SQIVND (reference sequence). The CDR3 totals 17 residues. The CDR3 nucleotides are TGTGCCAGTAGTTTAGCGACAGGGGACTATAGCAATCAGCCCCGGCATTTT. Amino acid sequence: CASSLATGDYSNQPRHF.

The chain links TRBV20-1 to TRBJ2-5; 10 bases agree with TRBD1. Germline trimming cut 6 bases from V and 5 bases from J; bases unmatched to any gene: 15. The CDR3 sequence is 16 residues long. Germline CDR1 reads DFQATT; CDR2 reads SNEGSKA (reference sequence). CDR3 in DNA: TGCAGTGCCGTTAGTGGAGGACAGGGGGTTGGGGAGACCCAGTACTTC. Translating gives CSAVSGGQGVGETQYF.

The rearrangement links TRBV4-3 to TRBJ2-1; D ambiguous. Trimming stripped 1 base from V and 1 base from J, with 5 bases between. Germline CDR1 LGHNA, CDR2 YSLEER. The CDR3 runs 14 residues. As DNA, the CDR3 is TGCGCCAGCAGCCAAGGGGGTTCCTACAATGAGCAGTTCTTC. Its protein product is CASSQGGSYNEQFF.

This clonotype occurred many times. This chain links TRBV7-2 with TRBJ2-7; 11 bases align to TRBD1. In germline, CDR1 is SGHTA, CDR2 FQGNSA. The CDR3 runs 14 residues. V trimming: 2 bases; J trimming: 5 bases; junction bases outside the gene matches: 2. The CDR3 is CASSLRTGGDEQYF. Here the CDR3 DNA reads TGTGCCAGCAGCTTAAGGACAGGGGGCGACGAGCAGTACTTC.

This clonotype was recorded a few times. The chain combines TRBV6-1 with TRBJ1-5; D uncertain. CDR1 is MNHNS and CDR2 is SASEGT in the germline V gene. This CDR3 has 15 amino acids. Trimming removed 6 bases from V and 7 bases from J, with 19 bases in between. The CDR3 loop is CASRPTDTARQPQHF. The CDR3 DNA is TGTGCCAGCAGACCAACCGACACCGCCCGCCAGCCCCAGCATTTT.

The rearrangement links TRBV5-4 to TRBJ2-5; weak D call: TRBD2 (6 bases). V lost 4 bases, J lost 2 bases, and 9 bases lay in between. The CDR3 sequence is 13 residues long. Germline V gene sequence: CDR1 SGHNT, CDR2 YYREEE (reference sequence). This CDR3 reads CASSAREQETQYF. The CDR3 region has the DNA TGTGCCAGCAGCGCCCGGGAGCAAGAGACCCAGTACTTC.

The table lists this clonotype with many counts. The CDR3 spells CSGARDSSYEQYF. The CDR3 bases are TGCAGCGGGGCCCGGGACAGCAGCTACGAGCAGTACTTC. V usage is TRBV29-1 and J usage is TRBJ2-7, with TRBD1 identical over 7 bases. CDR3 length: 13 amino acids. Germline trimming cut 7 bases from V and 3 bases from J; bases unmatched to any gene: 9. Germline V CDR1 and CDR2: SQVTM, ANQGSEA.

Many counts were recorded for this clonotype. V and J are TRBV2 and TRBJ2-5; no firm D call. The CDR3 loop spans 14 amino acids. V lost 7 bases, J lost 4 bases, and 16 bases lay in between. Germline assignment: CDR1 SNHLY and CDR2 FYNNEI. CDR3 residues: CASTVDALGETQYF. The CDR3 region has the DNA TGTGCCAGCACGGTAGATGCGTTAGGAGAGACCCAGTACTTC.

The chain couples TRBV5-5 to TRBJ2-7; D call uncertain. The germline gives CDR1 SGHKS, CDR2 YYEKEE (reference sequence). Trimming took off 0 bases at V and 2 bases at J, with 12 bases between the two ends. The CDR3 is 15 residues long. CDR3 sequence: CASSLVSLGAYEQYF. CDR3 in DNA: TGTGCCAGCAGCTTGGTTAGTCTTGGGGCCTACGAGCAGTACTTC.

A note on this clonotype: This clone may be a read error of a much larger clone one base away. The missing conserved phenylalanine or tryptophan at the end of this CDR3 makes a read error likely. This chain connects TRBV2 to TRBJ2-7; 12 bases fit TRBD2. CDR3 length equals 14 residues. With V trimmed by 6 bases and J by 5 bases, 5 bases remained unmatched. Germline CDR1 SNHLY, CDR2 FYNNEI. The CDR3 nucleotides are TGTGCCAGCAGCCCACTAGCGGGAGGAGACGAGCAGTACTCC. This encodes CASSPLAGGDEQYS.

This clonotype was counted many times. The chain recombines TRBV20-1 with TRBJ1-6; TRBD1 aligns across 7 bases. Germline V gene sequence: CDR1 DFQATT, CDR2 SNEGSKA (reference sequence). The CDR3 sequence is 16 residues long. V was pared by 0 bases and J by 5 bases, with 7 bases of the junction left unmatched. The CDR3 region has the DNA TGCAGTGCTAGAGATGCGGAGGGGGCCCATAATTCACCCCTCCACTTT. It specifies CSARDAEGAHNSPLHF.

This clonotype was observed at least ten times. The chain recombines TRBV10-1 with TRBJ2-5; D is unresolved. CDR1 is WNHNN, CDR2 SYGVQD, per germline (reference sequence). CDR3 length: 17 residues. The germline V and J ends were trimmed by 0 bases and 1 base, with 15 bases remaining between them. The DNA of the CDR3 is TGCGCCAGCAGTGAGTCTGAATCTGGGAAAGCCCAAGAGACCCAGTACTTC. Encoded protein: CASSESESGKAQETQYF.

V is TRBV30 and J is TRBJ1-2, with a tentative D call TRBD1 (5 bases). Trimming stripped 4 bases from V and 7 bases from J, with 10 bases between. Germline CDR1 and CDR2: GTSNPN and SVGIG (reference sequence). The CDR3 consists of 11 residues. Written as DNA, the CDR3 is TGTGCCTGGACTGGGACTCTTGGCTACACCTTC. It codes for CAWTGTLGYTF.

The chain employs TRBV15 and TRBJ2-3; D gene unclear. This CDR3 comprises 13 residues. The germline V gene encodes CDR1 LNHNV and CDR2 YYDKDF (reference sequence). V gave up 0 bases and J gave up 5 bases, with 6 bases separating them. The CDR3 sequence is CATSRELIDTQYF. CDR3 nucleotide sequence: TGTGCCACCAGCAGAGAGCTTATAGATACGCAGTATTTT. The full variable domain, completed using reference TRBV15 and TRBJ2-3, is DAMVIQNPRYQVTQFGKPVTLSCSQTLNHNVMYWYQQKSSQAPKLLFHYYDKDFNNEADTPDNFQSRRPNTSFCFLDIRSPGLGDTAMYLCATSRELIDTQYFGPGTRLTVL.

This clonotype was seen at least ten times. V usage is TRBV9 and J usage is TRBJ2-7; no clear D gene. V was shortened by 3 bases and J by 1 base, with 8 bases between the two germline ends. Germline CDR1 SGDLS, CDR2 YYNGEE. This CDR3 is built from 13 residues. CDR3: CASSGPPSYEQYF. DNA of the CDR3: TGTGCCAGCAGCGGGCCGCCGTCCTACGAGCAGTACTTC.

V and J are TRBV25-1 and TRBJ2-7; 10 bases map to TRBD1. Unmatched junction bases numbered 17, after V lost 7 bases and J lost 2 bases. This CDR3 comprises 18 residues. Germline V gene sequence: CDR1 MGHDK, CDR2 SYGVNS. The CDR3 is CASTSRSRDRGQTYEQYF. The CDR3 coding sequence is TGTGCCAGCACTTCACGCTCCCGGGACAGGGGACAAACCTACGAGCAGTACTTC.

This clonotype was counted ten times or more. The chain employs TRBV20-1 and TRBJ2-1; the D gene is possibly TRBD1 (5 bases). V was shortened by 3 bases and J by 7 bases, with 10 bases between the two germline ends. The germline V gene has CDR1 DFQATT and CDR2 SNEGSKA (reference sequence). This CDR3 has 12 amino acids. CDR3 sequence reads: CSASREGNEQFF. CDR3 nucleotide sequence: TGCAGTGCTAGCAGGGAAGGAAATGAGCAGTTCTTC.

This clonotype has more than one count but fewer than ten. A much larger clone sits a single nucleotide away, making a read error possible. The V gene is TRBV20-1, the J gene TRBJ2-3; D gene unclear. V was pared by 2 bases and J by 10 bases, with 10 bases between. Germline lookup yields CDR1 DFQATT and CDR2 SNEGSKA (reference sequence). The CDR3 extends over 11 amino acids. DNA for the CDR3: TGCAGTGCTAGAAGAGGTTATGCGCAGTATTTT. Translated, it gives CSARRGYAQYF.

This clonotype has only a few counts. The chain combines TRBV27 with TRBJ1-5; D unclear. Germline V gives CDR1 MNHEY, CDR2 SMNVEV (reference sequence). The CDR3 extends over 14 amino acids. Trimming cost V 2 bases and J 4 bases, with 9 bases left between them. CDR3 bases: TGTGCCAGCAGTTTACTGGGAAAGAATCAGCCCCAGCATTTT. It is translated as CASSLLGKNQPQHF.

Ten or more counts support this clonotype. The V gene is TRBV10-3, the J gene TRBJ1-5; 7 positions agree with TRBD1. Germline values: CDR1 ENHRY, CDR2 SYGVKD. There are 13 residues in the CDR3. The V and J ends lost 10 bases and 5 bases, in that order; junction bases with no gene match: 8. The CDR3 DNA follows: TGTGCCACCGCAATAACAGGGGATCAGCCCCAGCATTTT. Amino acid sequence: CATAITGDQPQHF.

The rearrangement links TRBV5-6 to TRBJ1-2, with unresolved D. The germline gives CDR1 SGHDT, CDR2 YYEEEE. Trimming pared 3 bases from V and 4 bases from J, leaving 10 bases between. The CDR3 has 13 amino acids. The CDR3 here is CASSSDGRYGYTF. In nucleotides, the CDR3 is TGTGCCAGCAGCTCGGACGGGCGCTATGGCTACACCTTC.

At least ten counts were recorded for this clonotype. The chain has TRBV10-3 and TRBJ2-5; D gene uncertain. CDR3 size: 11 residues. The V and J ends lost 3 bases and 4 bases respectively, with 3 bases between them. CDR1 and CDR2 from the germline V gene are ENHRY and SYGVKD. The CDR3 sequence is CAISEGETQYF. CDR3 sequence (DNA): TGTGCCATCAGTGAAGGAGAGACCCAGTACTTC.

This clonotype was detected ten times or more. This chain links TRBV9 with TRBJ2-7; 11 bases align to TRBD2. The length of the CDR3 is 16 residues. Trimming at V came to 1 base and at J to 3 bases, leaving 6 bases not matched to a gene. Germline V gene data show CDR1 as SGDLS and CDR2 as YYNGEE. The DNA for the CDR3 is TGTGCCAGCAGCGTACTAGCGGGGGGTCTCTTCTACGAGCAGTACTTC. The encoded protein is CASSVLAGGLFYEQYF.

This clonotype was detected a few times. This chain uses TRBV20-1 with TRBJ1-1; D remains unclear. Between the trimmed V and J ends, which lost 7 bases and 3 bases, there was a span of 12 bases. CDR1 and CDR2 (germline): DFQATT, SNEGSKA (reference sequence). This CDR3 comprises 12 residues. CDR3 residues: CSVLRMDTEAFF. CDR3 sequence (DNA): TGCAGTGTTCTTAGGATGGACACTGAAGCTTTCTTT.

This clonotype has a count of ten or more. This chain connects TRBV7-2 to TRBJ1-5; no firm D call. This CDR3 comprises 14 residues. Germline V gene lookup returns CDR1 SGHTA and CDR2 FQGNSA. V gave up 1 base and J gave up 8 bases, with 12 bases separating them. The CDR3 DNA reads TGTGCCAGCAGCTTAGAACACAGTCTTAAGCCCCAGCATTTT. Its protein product is CASSLEHSLKPQHF.

This clonotype has a handful of counts. The genes are TRBV20-1 and TRBJ1-1; 7 nucleotides agree with TRBD1. The CDR3 has 15 amino acids. Germline trimming cut 3 bases from V and 5 bases from J; bases unmatched to any gene: 12. Germline loops: CDR1 DFQATT, CDR2 SNEGSKA (reference sequence). The CDR3 spells CSARWSGGSGTEAFF. CDR3 sequence (DNA): TGCAGTGCTAGGTGGTCAGGGGGATCTGGGACTGAAGCTTTCTTT.